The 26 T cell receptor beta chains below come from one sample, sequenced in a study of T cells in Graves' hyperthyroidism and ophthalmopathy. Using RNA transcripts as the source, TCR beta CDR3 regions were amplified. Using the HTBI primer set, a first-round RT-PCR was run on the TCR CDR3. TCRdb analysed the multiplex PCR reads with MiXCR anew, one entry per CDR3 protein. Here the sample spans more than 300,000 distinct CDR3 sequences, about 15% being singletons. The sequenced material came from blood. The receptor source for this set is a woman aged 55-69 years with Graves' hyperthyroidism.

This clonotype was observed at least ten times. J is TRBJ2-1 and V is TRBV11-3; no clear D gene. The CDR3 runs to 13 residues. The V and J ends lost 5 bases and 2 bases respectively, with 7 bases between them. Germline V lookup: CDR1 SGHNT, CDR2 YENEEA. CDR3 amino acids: CASSRRAYNEQFF. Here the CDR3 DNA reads TGTGCCAGCAGCCGCCGGGCCTACAATGAGCAGTTCTTC.

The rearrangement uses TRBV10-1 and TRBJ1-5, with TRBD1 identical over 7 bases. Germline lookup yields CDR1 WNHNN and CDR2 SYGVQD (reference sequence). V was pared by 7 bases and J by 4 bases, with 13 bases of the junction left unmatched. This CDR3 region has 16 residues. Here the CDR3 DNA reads TGCGCCAGCACCCCCCCCGACAGGGAGATAAATCAGCCCCAGCATTTT. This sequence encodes CASTPPDREINQPQHF.

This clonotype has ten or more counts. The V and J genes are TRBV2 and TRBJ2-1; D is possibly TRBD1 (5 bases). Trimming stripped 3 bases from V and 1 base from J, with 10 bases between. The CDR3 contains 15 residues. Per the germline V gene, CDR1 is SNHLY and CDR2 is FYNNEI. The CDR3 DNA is TGTGCCAGCAGTGATAAGGGGCCTTCCTACAATGAGCAGTTCTTC. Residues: CASSDKGPSYNEQFF.

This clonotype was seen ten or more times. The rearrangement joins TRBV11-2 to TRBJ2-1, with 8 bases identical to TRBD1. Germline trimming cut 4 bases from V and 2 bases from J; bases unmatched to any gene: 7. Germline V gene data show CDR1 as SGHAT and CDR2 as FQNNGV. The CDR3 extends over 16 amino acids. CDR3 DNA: TGTGCCAGCAGCTCCCGGCCGGGACAGGCCTACAATGAGCAGTTCTTC. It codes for CASSSRPGQAYNEQFF.

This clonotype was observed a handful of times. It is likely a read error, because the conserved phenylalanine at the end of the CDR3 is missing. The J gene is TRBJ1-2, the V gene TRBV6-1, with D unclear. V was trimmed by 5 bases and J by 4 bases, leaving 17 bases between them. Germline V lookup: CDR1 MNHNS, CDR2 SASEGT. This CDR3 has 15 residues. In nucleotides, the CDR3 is TGTGCCAGCAGTCCGAACTCGTATACCTCCTATGGCTACACCCTC. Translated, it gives CASSPNSYTSYGYTL.

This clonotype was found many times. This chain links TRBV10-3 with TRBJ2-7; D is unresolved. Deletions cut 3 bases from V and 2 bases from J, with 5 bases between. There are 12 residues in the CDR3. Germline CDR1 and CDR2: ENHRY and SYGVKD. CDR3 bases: TGTGCCATCAGTGACTACACCTACGAGCAGTACTTC. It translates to CAISDYTYEQYF.

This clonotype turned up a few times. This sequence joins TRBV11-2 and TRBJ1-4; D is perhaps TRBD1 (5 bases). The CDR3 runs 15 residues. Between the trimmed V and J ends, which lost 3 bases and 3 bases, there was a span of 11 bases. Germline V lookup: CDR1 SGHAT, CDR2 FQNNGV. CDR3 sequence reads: CASSLETAPNEKLFF. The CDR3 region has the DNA TGTGCCAGCAGCTTGGAGACAGCCCCTAATGAAAAACTGTTTTTT.

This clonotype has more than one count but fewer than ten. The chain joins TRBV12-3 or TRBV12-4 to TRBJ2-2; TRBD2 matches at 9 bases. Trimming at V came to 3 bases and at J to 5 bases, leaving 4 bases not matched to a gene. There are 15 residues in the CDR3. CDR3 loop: CASSLRRGGTGELFF. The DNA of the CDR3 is TGTGCCAGCAGTTTGCGGCGGGGGGGTACCGGGGAGCTGTTTTTT.

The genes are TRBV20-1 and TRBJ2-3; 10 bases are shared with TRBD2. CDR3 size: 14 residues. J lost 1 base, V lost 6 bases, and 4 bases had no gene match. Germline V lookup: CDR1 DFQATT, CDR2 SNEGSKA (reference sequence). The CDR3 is CSASGLAGTDTQYF. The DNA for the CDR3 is TGCAGTGCGTCCGGACTAGCGGGCACAGATACGCAGTATTTT.

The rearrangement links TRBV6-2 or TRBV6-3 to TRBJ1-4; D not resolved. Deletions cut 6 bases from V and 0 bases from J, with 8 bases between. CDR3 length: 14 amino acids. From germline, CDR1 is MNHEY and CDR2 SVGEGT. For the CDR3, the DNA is TGTGCCAGCAGGGTCAGTGCAACTAATGAAAAACTGTTTTTT. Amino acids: CASRVSATNEKLFF.

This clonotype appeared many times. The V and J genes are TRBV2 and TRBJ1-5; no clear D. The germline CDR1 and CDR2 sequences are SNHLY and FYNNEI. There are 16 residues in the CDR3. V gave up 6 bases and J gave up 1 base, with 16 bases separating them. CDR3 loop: CASSRAAGESNQPQHF. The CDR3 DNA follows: TGTGCCAGCAGCCGAGCGGCGGGAGAAAGCAATCAGCCCCAGCATTTT.

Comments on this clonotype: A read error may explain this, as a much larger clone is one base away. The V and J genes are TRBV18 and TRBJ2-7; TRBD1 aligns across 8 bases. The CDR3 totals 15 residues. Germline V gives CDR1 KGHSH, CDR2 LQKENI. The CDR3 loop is CASSPTGQGPHEQCF. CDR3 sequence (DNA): TGTGCCAGCTCACCAACTGGACAGGGCCCCCACGAGCAGTGCTTC. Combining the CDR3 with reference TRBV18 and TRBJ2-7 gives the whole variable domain NAGVMQNPRHLVRRRGQEARLRCSPMKGHSHVYWYRQLPEEGLKFMVYLQKENIIDESGMPKERFSAEFPKEGPSILRIQQVVRGDSAAYFCASSPTGQGPHEQCFGPGTRLTVT.

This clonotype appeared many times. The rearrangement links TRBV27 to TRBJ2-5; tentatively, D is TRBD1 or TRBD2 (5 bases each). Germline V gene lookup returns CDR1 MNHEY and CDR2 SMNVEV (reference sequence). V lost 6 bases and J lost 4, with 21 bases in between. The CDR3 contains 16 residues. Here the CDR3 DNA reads TGTGCCAGCAGCGGGATCGACAGTCAGTCCGGAGAGACCCAGTACTTC. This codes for CASSGIDSQSGETQYF.

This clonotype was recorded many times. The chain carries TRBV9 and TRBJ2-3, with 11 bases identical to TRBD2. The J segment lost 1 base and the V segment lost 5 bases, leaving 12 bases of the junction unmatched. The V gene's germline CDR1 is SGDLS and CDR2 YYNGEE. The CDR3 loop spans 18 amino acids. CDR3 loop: CASSGGVAGGRGTDTQYF. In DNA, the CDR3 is TGTGCCAGCAGTGGGGGAGTAGCGGGAGGGCGCGGCACAGATACGCAGTATTTT.

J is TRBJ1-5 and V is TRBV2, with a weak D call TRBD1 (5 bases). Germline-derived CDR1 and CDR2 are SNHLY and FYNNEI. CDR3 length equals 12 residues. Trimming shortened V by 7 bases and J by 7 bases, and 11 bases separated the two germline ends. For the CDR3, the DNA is TGTGCCAGCACTACAGGAGAGCAGCCCCAGCATTTT. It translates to CASTTGEQPQHF.

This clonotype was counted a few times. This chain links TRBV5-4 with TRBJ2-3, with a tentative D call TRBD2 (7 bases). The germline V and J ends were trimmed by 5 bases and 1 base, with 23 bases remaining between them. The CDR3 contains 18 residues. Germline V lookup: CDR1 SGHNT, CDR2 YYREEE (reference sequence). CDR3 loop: CASRRGGPGGYGTDTQYF. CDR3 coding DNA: TGTGCCAGCAGGAGGGGGGGGCCGGGCGGGTACGGCACAGATACGCAGTATTTT.

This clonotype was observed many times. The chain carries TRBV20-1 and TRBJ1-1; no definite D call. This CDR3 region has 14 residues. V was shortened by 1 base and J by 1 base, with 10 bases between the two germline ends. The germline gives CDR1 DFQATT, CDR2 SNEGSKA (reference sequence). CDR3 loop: CSARGSQQNTEAFF. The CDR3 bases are TGCAGTGCTAGAGGCTCACAACAGAACACTGAAGCTTTCTTT.

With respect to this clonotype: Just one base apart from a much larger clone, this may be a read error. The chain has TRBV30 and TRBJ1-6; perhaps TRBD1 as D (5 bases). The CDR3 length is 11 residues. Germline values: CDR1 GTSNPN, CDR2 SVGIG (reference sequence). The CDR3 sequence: CAWGWRTPFHF. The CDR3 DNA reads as TGTGCCTGGGGTTGGCGGACACCCTTCCACTTT.

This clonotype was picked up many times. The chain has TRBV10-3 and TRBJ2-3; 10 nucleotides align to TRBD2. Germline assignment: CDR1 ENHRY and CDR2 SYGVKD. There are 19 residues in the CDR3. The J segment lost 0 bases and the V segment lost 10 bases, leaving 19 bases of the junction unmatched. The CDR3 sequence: CATMTWGLAYNSSTDTQYF. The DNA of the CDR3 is TGTGCCACGATGACGTGGGGACTAGCGTACAACTCTAGCACAGATACGCAGTATTTT.

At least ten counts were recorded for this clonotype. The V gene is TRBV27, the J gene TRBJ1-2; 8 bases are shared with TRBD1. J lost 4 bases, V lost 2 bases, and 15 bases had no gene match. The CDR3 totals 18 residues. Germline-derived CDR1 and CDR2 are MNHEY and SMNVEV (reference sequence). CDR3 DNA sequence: TGTGCCAGCAGTTTACAAGCCTTCCAGGGGGCGACCAGCTATGGCTACACCTTC. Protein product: CASSLQAFQGATSYGYTF.

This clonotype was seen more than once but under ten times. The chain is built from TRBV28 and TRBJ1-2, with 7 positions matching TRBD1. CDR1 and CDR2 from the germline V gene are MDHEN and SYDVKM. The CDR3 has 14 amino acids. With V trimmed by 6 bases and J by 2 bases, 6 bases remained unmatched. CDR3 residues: CASRGGQRNYGYTF. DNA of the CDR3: TGTGCCAGCAGGGGGGGACAGAGAAACTATGGCTACACCTTC.

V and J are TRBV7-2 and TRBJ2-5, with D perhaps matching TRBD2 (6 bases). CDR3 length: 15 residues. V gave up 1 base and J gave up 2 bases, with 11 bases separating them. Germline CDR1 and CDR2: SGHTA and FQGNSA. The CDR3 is CASSLGGNVQETQYF. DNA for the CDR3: TGTGCCAGCAGCTTAGGCGGGAACGTACAAGAGACCCAGTACTTC. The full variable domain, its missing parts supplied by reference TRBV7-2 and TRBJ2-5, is GAGVSQSPSNKVTEKGKDVELRCDPISGHTALYWYRQSLGQGLEFLIYFQGNSAPDKSGLPSDRFSAERTGGSVSTLTIQRTQQEDSAVYLCASSLGGNVQETQYFGPGTRLLVL.

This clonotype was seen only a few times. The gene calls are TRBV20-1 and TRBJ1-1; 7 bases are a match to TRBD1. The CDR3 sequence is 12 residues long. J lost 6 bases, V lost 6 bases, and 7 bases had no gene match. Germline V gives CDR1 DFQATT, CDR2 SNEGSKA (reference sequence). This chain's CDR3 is CSAPLGGSEAFF. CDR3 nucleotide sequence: TGCAGTGCACCTTTAGGGGGCTCTGAAGCTTTCTTT.

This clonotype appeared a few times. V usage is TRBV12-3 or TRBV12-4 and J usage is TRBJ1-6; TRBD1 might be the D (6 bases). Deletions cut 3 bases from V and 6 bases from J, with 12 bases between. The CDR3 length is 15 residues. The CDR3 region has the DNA TGTGCCAGCAGTTTGGGCGGGGGCCGTAATTCACCCCTCCACTTT. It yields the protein CASSLGGGRNSPLHF.

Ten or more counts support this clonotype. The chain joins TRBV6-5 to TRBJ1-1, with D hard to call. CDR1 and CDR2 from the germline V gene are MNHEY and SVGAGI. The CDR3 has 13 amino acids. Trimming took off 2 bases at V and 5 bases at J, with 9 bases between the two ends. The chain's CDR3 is CASSYRGGTEAFF. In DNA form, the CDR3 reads TGTGCCAGCAGTTACCGTGGTGGGACTGAAGCTTTCTTT.

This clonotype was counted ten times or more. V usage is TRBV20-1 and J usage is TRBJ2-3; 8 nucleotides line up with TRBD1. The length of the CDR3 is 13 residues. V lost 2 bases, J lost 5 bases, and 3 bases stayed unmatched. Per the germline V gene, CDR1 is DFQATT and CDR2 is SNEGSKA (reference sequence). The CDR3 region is CSARSTGGDTQYF. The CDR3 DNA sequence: TGCAGTGCTAGATCCACAGGGGGAGATACGCAGTATTTT.